The entry that follows covers one T cell receptor beta chain sequence. This sample is part of a study of blood T cell repertoires in COVID-19. In the study overall: Samples of COVID-19 (acute and convalescent) were obtained from the United States, Italy and Spain. In each case, the material was cDNA or gDNA derived from T cells, B-cell-depleted T cells, or PBMCs.

Cohort placement rested on clinical history that participants reported themselves. Source study methods: Nucleated cell counts were estimated from reference gene primer amplification. The protocol was immunoSEQ multiplex PCR, while the TCRdb copy is restricted to in-frame clones and leaves out a portion. D and trimming were read from the DNA, whereas the V and J calls and clone size are those reported in that table. The sample yields approximately 200,000 clones, 70% to 85% seen once. The germline V and J ends were trimmed by 5 bases and 7 bases, with 14 bases remaining between them. The CDR3 runs to 13 residues. Per germline, CDR1 MNHEY and CDR2 SMNVEV (reference sequence).

The sequencing input was PBMCs or T cells enriched from blood (not recorded which). The gene calls are TRBV27 and TRBJ1-1, with D tentatively TRBD1 (5 bases). This clonotype was obtained from a woman aged 25 to 39 who had recovered from COVID-19. For the CDR3, the DNA is TGTGCCAGCAGTCCTATGGAAACAGGTGAAGCTTTCTTT. Amino acid sequence: CASSPMETGEAFF.